The following is a TCR beta chain sequence with its context. These data originate in a study of blood T cell repertoires in COVID-19. The wider study: Samples of COVID-19 (acute and convalescent) were obtained from the United States, Italy and Spain. The cDNA or gDNA used as material had been derived from T cells, B-cell-depleted T cells, or PBMCs.

The Seattle patients joined while their infection was active and were tracked longitudinally afterward. In the original processing: Counts of nucleated cells, estimated from reference gene primer amplification, were obtained. Clones were read by immunoSEQ multiplex PCR, and TCRdb kept only the in-frame ones, dropping some. V, J and clone size derive from that table, while D and trimming were established from the DNA sequence. The sample records 250,000 or so clones, around 90% being singletons. The source is a woman aged 60-75 years with COVID-19, enrolled during active disease. Sequences were obtained from peripheral blood.

The CDR3 here is CASSLAGVRYEQYF. The CDR3 region has the DNA TGTGCCAGCAGCTTAGCTGGAGTTAGGTACGAGCAGTACTTC. The chain couples TRBV7-2 to TRBJ2-7; D is uncertain. The CDR3 has 14 amino acids. V was clipped by 0 bases and J by 4 bases, with 10 bases between them. Germline lookup yields CDR1 SGHTA and CDR2 FQGNSA. Filled out from reference TRBV7-2 and TRBJ2-7, the complete variable domain reads GAGVSQSPSNKVTEKGKDVELRCDPISGHTALYWYRQSLGQGLEFLIYFQGNSAPDKSGLPSDRFSAERTGGSVSTLTIQRTQQEDSAVYLCASSLAGVRYEQYFGPGTRLTVT.